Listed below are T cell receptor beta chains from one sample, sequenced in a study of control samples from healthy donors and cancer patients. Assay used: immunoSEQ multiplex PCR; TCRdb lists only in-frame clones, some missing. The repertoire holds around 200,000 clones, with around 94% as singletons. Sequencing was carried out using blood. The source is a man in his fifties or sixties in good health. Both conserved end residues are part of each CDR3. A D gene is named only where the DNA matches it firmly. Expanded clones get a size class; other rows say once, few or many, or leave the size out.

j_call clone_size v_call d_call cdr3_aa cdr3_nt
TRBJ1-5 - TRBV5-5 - CASSPFGAVNQPQHF TGTGCCAGCAGCCCATTTGGGGCGGTCAATCAGCCCCAGCATTTT
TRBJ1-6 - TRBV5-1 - CASSLGESDHYNSPLHF TGCGCCAGCAGCTTGGGCGAGTCAGACCACTATAATTCACCCCTCCACTTT
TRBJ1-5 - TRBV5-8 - CASSLWGSVRQPQHF TGTGCCAGCAGCTTGTGGGGTTCGGTTAGACAGCCCCAGCATTTT
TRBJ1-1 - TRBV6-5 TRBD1 CAANRGSSHTEAFF TGTGCCGCCAACAGGGGGAGTAGTCACACTGAAGCTTTCTTT
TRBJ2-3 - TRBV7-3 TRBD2 CASSLTGGPTDTQYF TGTGCCAGCAGCTTGACGGGGGGGCCAACAGATACGCAGTATTTT
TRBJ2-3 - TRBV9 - CASSVEKQSDTQYF TGTGCCAGCAGCGTAGAAAAACAGTCAGATACGCAGTATTTT
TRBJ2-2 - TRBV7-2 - CASSFGLTGELFF TGTGCCAGCAGCTTCGGTCTTACCGGGGAGCTGTTTTTT
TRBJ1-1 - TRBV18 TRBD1 CASSPRQGDTEAFF TGTGCCAGCTCACCACGGCAGGGGGACACTGAAGCTTTCTTT
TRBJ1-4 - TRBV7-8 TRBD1 CASTATGGSEKLFF TGTGCCAGCACCGCGACAGGGGGCAGTGAAAAACTGTTTTTT
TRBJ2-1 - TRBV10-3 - CAISYGGIEQFF TGTGCCATCAGTTACGGGGGAATTGAGCAGTTCTTC
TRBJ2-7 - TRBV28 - CASRGTGGTAHYEQYF TGTGCCAGCAGGGGTACGGGGGGCACAGCGCACTACGAGCAGTACTTC
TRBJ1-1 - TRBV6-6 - CASSYPTPDTEAFF TGTGCCAGCAGTTACCCCACTCCCGACACTGAAGCTTTCTTT
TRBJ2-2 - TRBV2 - CASSEGGFGTGELFF TGTGCCAGCAGTGAAGGCGGATTTGGGACCGGGGAGCTGTTTTTT
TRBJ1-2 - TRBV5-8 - CASSLGRSNYGYTF TGTGCCAGCAGCTTGGGGCGGAGCAACTATGGCTACACCTTC
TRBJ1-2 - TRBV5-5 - CASSLAGSEDSTF TGTGCCAGCAGCTTGGCCGGCTCAGAAGACTCCACCTTC
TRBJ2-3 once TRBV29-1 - CSVEPGVVGDTQYF TGTAGCGTTGAACCCGGGGTAGTCGGAGATACGCAGTATTTT
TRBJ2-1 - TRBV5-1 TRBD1 CASSLDRTGGDEQFF TGCGCCAGCAGCTTGGATCGGACAGGGGGCGATGAGCAGTTCTTC
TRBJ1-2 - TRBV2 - CASSGGGAGEYGYTF TGTGCCAGCAGTGGGGGGGGCGCTGGGGAGTACGGCTACACCTTC
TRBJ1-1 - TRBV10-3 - CAISDLDSANTEAFF TGTGCCATCAGTGACCTCGACAGTGCGAACACTGAAGCTTTCTTT
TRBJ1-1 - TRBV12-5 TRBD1 CASGLDRGDTEAFF TGTGCTAGTGGTTTGGACAGGGGCGACACTGAAGCTTTCTTT
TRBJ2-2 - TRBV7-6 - CASSFSASSTGELFF TGTGCCAGCAGCTTTAGCGCAAGCAGCACCGGGGAGCTGTTTTTT
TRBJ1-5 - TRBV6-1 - CASSERSPAGGDQPQHF TGTGCCAGCAGTGAAAGGTCCCCCGCAGGCGGGGATCAGCCCCAGCATTTT
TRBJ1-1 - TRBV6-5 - CASIPTYNTEAFF TGTGCCAGCATCCCGACCTATAACACTGAAGCTTTCTTT
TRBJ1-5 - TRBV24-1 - CATSDPSGGNQPQHF TGTGCCACCAGTGATCCGTCGGGGGGGAATCAGCCCCAGCATTTT
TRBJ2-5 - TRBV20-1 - CSASDSQTQYF TGCAGTGCATCCGACTCCCAGACCCAGTACTTC
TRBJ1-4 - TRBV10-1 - CASSETVHEKLFF TGCGCCAGCAGTGAGACAGTCCATGAAAAACTGTTTTTT
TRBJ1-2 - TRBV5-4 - CASSLAVRGGGYGYTF TGTGCCAGCAGCTTGGCGGTGCGAGGGGGAGGCTATGGCTACACCTTC
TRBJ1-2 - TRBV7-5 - CVRSLGTGGGYTF TGTGTCAGAAGCTTAGGGACAGGGGGCGGCTACACCTTC
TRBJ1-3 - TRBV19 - CASREPFSGNTIYF TGTGCCAGTAGGGAACCGTTCTCTGGAAACACCATATATTTT
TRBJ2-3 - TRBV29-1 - CSVARTGVTADTQYF TGCAGCGTTGCCCGAACGGGGGTGACCGCAGATACGCAGTATTTT
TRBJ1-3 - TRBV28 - CASKLPYGSGNTIYF TGTGCCAGCAAACTTCCTTATGGGTCGGGAAACACCATATATTTT
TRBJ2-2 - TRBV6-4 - CASSTEYRAGGELFF TGTGCCAGCAGCACGGAGTATAGGGCTGGCGGGGAGCTGTTTTTT
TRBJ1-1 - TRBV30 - CAWSVNIRVGTEAFF TGTGCCTGGAGTGTAAACATCAGGGTCGGCACTGAAGCTTTCTTT
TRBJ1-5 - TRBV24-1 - CATASADERHQPQHF TGTGCCACCGCGTCAGCCGACGAACGGCACCAGCCCCAGCATTTT
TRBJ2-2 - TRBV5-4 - CASSRNTGELFF TGTGCCAGCAGTAGAAACACCGGGGAGCTGTTTTTT
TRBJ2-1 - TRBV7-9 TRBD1 CASSKGADRQYNEQFF TGTGCCAGCAGCAAAGGGGCGGACAGGCAGTACAATGAGCAGTTCTTC
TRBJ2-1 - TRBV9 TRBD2 CASSVVGVGGTDEQFF TGTGCCAGCAGCGTCGTAGGGGTCGGGGGGACCGATGAGCAGTTCTTC
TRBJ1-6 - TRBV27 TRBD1 CASGQGFGNSPLHF TGTGCCAGCGGACAGGGGTTTGGGAATTCACCCCTCCACTTT
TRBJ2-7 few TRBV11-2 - CASSLSQGNQYEQYF TGTGCCAGCAGCTTAAGTCAGGGGAACCAGTACGAGCAGTACTTC
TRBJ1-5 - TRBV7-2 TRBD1 CASSLGTGATQPQHF TGTGCCAGCAGCTTAGGTACAGGGGCCACTCAGCCCCAGCATTTT
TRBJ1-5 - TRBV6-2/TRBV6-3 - CASSRPGPSNQPQHF TGTGCCAGCAGTCGCCCGGGGCCTAGCAATCAGCCCCAGCATTTT
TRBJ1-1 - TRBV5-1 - CASSLQEDTEAFF TGCGCCAGCAGCTTACAGGAGGACACTGAAGCTTTCTTT
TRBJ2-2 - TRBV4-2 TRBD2 CASSQLKNGGAVGELFF TGTGCCAGCAGCCAACTCAAAAACGGGGGGGCCGTCGGGGAGCTGTTTTTT
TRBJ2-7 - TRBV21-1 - CASSKGDKSSYEQYF TGTGCCAGCAGCAAAGGGGACAAAAGCTCCTACGAGCAGTACTTC
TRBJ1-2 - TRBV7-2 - CASSLRGGDGSSYTF TGTGCCAGCAGCTTAAGAGGTGGGGACGGAAGCTCGTACACCTTC
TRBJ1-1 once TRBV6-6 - CASSYSSSYTEAFF TGTGCCAGCAGTTACTCTTCCAGCTACACTGAAGCTTTCTTT
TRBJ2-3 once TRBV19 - CASLGAGTDTQYF TGTGCCAGTTTGGGGGCTGGCACAGATACGCAGTATTTT
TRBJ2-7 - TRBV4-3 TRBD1 CASSLARGQIYEQYF TGCGCCAGCAGCCTAGCCAGGGGACAGATCTACGAGCAGTACTTC
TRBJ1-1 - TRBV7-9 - CASSIQETEAFF TGTGCCAGCAGCATTCAGGAGACTGAAGCTTTCTTT
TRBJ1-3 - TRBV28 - CASSSRGGAGNTIYF TGTGCCAGCAGTTCCCGAGGGGGGGCTGGAAACACCATATATTTT
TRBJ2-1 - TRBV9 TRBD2 CASSLTSGGRDEQFF TGTGCCAGCAGCCTGACTAGCGGGGGGCGCGATGAGCAGTTCTTC
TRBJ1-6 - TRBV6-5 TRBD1 CASSYSDRVDSPLHF TGTGCCAGCAGTTACTCGGACAGGGTTGATTCACCCCTCCACTTT
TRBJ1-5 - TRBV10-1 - CASSDANQPQHF TGCGCCAGCAGTGATGCAAATCAGCCCCAGCATTTT